These T cell receptor beta chains were read from a single sample in a study of tumour-infiltrating T cells in Burkitt lymphoma. Assay used: immunoSEQ multiplex PCR; TCRdb lists only in-frame clones, some missing. In the table there are about 2,000 clones, roughly 12% of which are singletons. Sequencing used tumor tissue. The receptors shown here come from a human donor with Burkitt lymphoma. Both conserved end residues are part of each CDR3. The order of the fields is D gene, clone size, J gene, V gene, CDR3 DNA, CDR3 protein. A D gene is named only where the DNA matches it firmly. The size field is filled for only some rows; it gives once, few, many or a size class.

TRBD2 | - | TRBJ2-3 | TRBV5-4 | TGTGCCAGCAGCTTCTTGACTAGCGGGGTTGGCACAGATACGCAGTATTTT | CASSFLTSGVGTDTQYF
TRBD2 | - | TRBJ2-3 | TRBV4-3 | TGCGCCAGCAGCCAAGATCCACCAATAGCGGGGGGGGTCACAGATACGCAGTATTTT | CASSQDPPIAGGVTDTQYF
- | - | TRBJ2-3 | TRBV7-9 | TGTGCCAGCAGCTTAAGGGGGGGGCAGGGAGATACGCAGTATTTT | CASSLRGGQGDTQYF
- | - | TRBJ1-3 | TRBV6-1 | TGTGCCAGCAGCTTAGGAAACACCATATATTTT | CASSLGNTIYF
- | - | TRBJ2-7 | TRBV2 | TGTGCCAGCAGTGGGGGGTACGAGCAGTACTTC | CASSGGYEQYF
- | few | TRBJ2-3 | TRBV7-2 | TGTGCCAGCACCCAGGGTGGTGTCACAGATACGCAGTATTTT | CASTQGGVTDTQYF
- | few | TRBJ2-5 | TRBV19 | TGTGCCAGTAGTATAGTCCGGGGGCCGCAAGAGACCCAGTACTTC | CASSIVRGPQETQYF
TRBD1 | few | TRBJ2-7 | TRBV19 | TGTGCCAGTAGCCCTACAGGGGCCACCTACGAGCAGTACTTC | CASSPTGATYEQYF
- | - | TRBJ2-7 | TRBV13 | TGTGCCAGCAGCTTACCAGGGGCAACCTACGAGCAGTACTTC | CASSLPGATYEQYF
TRBD1 | few | TRBJ1-2 | TRBV29-1 | TGCAGCGTTGGAATCAGGGGGAACTATGGCTACACCTTC | CSVGIRGNYGYTF
- | - | TRBJ1-1 | TRBV30 | TGTGCCTGGTCCTCCGACAGGCTGTACACTGAAGCTTTCTTT | CAWSSDRLYTEAFF
- | - | TRBJ1-2 | TRBV4-3 | TGCGCCAGCAGCCAAGGGGGGTCTTCGGTAGTCTACACCTTC | CASSQGGSSVVYTF
- | few | TRBJ2-3 | TRBV23-1 | TGCGCCAGCAGTCGCACAGGGAGCGGGACGCCCGCCATTACGCAGTATTTT | CASSRTGSGTPAITQYF
- | - | TRBJ1-1 | TRBV18 | TGTGCCAGCTCACCAGTAGGGGCTGAAGCTTTCTTT | CASSPVGAEAFF
- | - | TRBJ2-2 | TRBV6-1 | TGTGCCAGCAGTGCACAGGGGAACACCGGGGAGCTGTTTTTT | CASSAQGNTGELFF
- | - | TRBJ1-1 | TRBV25-1 | TGTGCCAGCACAGTACAGGGAAACACTGAAGCTTTCTTT | CASTVQGNTEAFF
TRBD2 | once | TRBJ2-1 | TRBV7-6 | TGTGCCAGCAGCTTAGGGTCCCGCGGGGGGGCCGACAATGAGCAGTTCTTC | CASSLGSRGGADNEQFF
- | few | TRBJ1-1 | TRBV6-4 | TGTGCCAGCAGTGACTCGATCCGGGGGGCTTTCTTT | CASSDSIRGAFF
TRBD1 | - | TRBJ1-2 | TRBV6-4 | TGTGCCAGCAGTGACTCGACGACAGGGGGCTACACCTTC | CASSDSTTGGYTF
TRBD1 | few | TRBJ1-2 | TRBV7-2 | TGTGCCAGCAGCGTGACAGGGCACTTCTATGGCTACACCTTC | CASSVTGHFYGYTF
TRBD1 | - | TRBJ2-7 | TRBV14 | TGTGCCAGCAGCCAACACTTGGGACAGGGAATCTACGAGCAGTACTTC | CASSQHLGQGIYEQYF
- | - | TRBJ2-6 | TRBV5-1 | TGCGCCAGCAGCGTGGAATCTGGGGCCAACGTCCTGACTTTC | CASSVESGANVLTF
- | large | TRBJ1-1 | TRBV10-3 | TGTGCCATCAGTGAGTCGGCAGGCCAGAGAGCTTTCTTT | CAISESAGQRAFF
- | - | TRBJ2-7 | TRBV4-1 | TGCGCCAGCAGCCAAGATGGGGGCTCCTACGAGCAGTACTTC | CASSQDGGSYEQYF
TRBD1 | - | TRBJ2-2 | TRBV5-6 | TGTGCCAGCAGCTTGGGACAGGGGACCGGGGAGCTGTTTTTT | CASSLGQGTGELFF
TRBD2 | - | TRBJ2-2 | TRBV13 | TGTGCCAGCAGCTCTCGACTAGCGGGGGGGCCCGGGGAGCTGTTTTTT | CASSSRLAGGPGELFF
- | - | TRBJ2-1 | TRBV30 | TGTGCCTGGAGTGTACGTGGCACCCGCTCCTACAATGAGCAGTTCTTC | CAWSVRGTRSYNEQFF
- | few | TRBJ1-4 | TRBV27 | TGTGCCAGCAGTTTATCGGGGACATACGGGGAAAAACTGTTTTTT | CASSLSGTYGEKLFF
TRBD1 | few | TRBJ1-6 | TRBV6-5 | TGTGCCAGCAGTTCCGCAGGGGGCTTGGGTTCACCCCTCCACTTT | CASSSAGGLGSPLHF
- | - | TRBJ2-1 | TRBV7-2 | TGTGCCAGCAGCACCCCTCGCGACGGGGGTGTCTACAATGAGCAGTTCTTC | CASSTPRDGGVYNEQFF
- | - | TRBJ2-7 | TRBV5-6 | TGTGCCAGCAGGCAACAGGGCGGAACCTACGAGCAGTACTTC | CASRQQGGTYEQYF
TRBD1 | few | TRBJ1-2 | TRBV9 | TGTGCCAGCAGCGGACTAGGGACAGGGGCAATGGGAGGCTACACCTTC | CASSGLGTGAMGGYTF
TRBD1 | few | TRBJ1-2 | TRBV5-6 | TGTGCCAGCAGCCTGCTGACCGGGACAGGGGCCTATGGCTACACCTTC | CASSLLTGTGAYGYTF
- | - | TRBJ2-1 | TRBV5-1 | TGCGCCAGCACGAATAGGGGGGGGCCTACCAATGAGCAGTTCTTC | CASTNRGGPTNEQFF
- | few | TRBJ2-6 | TRBV5-1 | TGCGCCAGCAGCTTGTTGGCCTCTGGGGCCAACGTCCTGACTTTC | CASSLLASGANVLTF
TRBD1 | - | TRBJ1-2 | TRBV4-2 | TGTGCCAGCAGCGGGGGACAGAAGAACTATGGCTACACCTTC | CASSGGQKNYGYTF
- | few | TRBJ1-1 | TRBV7-9 | TGTGCCAGCAGCTTAGACGTGAACACTGAAGCTTTCTTT | CASSLDVNTEAFF
- | - | TRBJ2-2 | TRBV5-5 | TGTGCCAGCAGCACTAGCAATTCGAACACCGGGGAGCTGTTTTTT | CASSTSNSNTGELFF
TRBD1 | few | TRBJ2-7 | TRBV6-1 | TGTGCCAGCAGTGATTGGACAGGGGTAGATGAGCAGTACTTC | CASSDWTGVDEQYF
TRBD2 | hyperexpanded | TRBJ2-1 | TRBV7-6 | TGTGCCAGCAGCTTAGGGTCTAGCGGGGGGTTTTTGAATGAGCAGTTCTTC | CASSLGSSGGFLNEQFF
- | few | TRBJ1-2 | TRBV7-2 | TGTGCCAGCAGCTTAGCTCTGAAGAACTATGGCTACACCTTC | CASSLALKNYGYTF
- | few | TRBJ2-3 | TRBV4-3 | TGCGCCAGCAGCCAAGATGGGACAGATACGCAGTATTTT | CASSQDGTDTQYF
- | few | TRBJ2-2 | TRBV2 | TGTGCCAGCAGTTTACAGTACACCGGGGAGCTGTTTTTT | CASSLQYTGELFF
TRBD2 | few | TRBJ2-7 | TRBV19 | TGTGCCAGTAGCCCACTAGCGGGGAGCATCCACGTCCCCTACGAGCAGTACTTC | CASSPLAGSIHVPYEQYF
- | - | TRBJ2-1 | TRBV6-5 | TGTGCCAGCAGTTCCCAGGGGGGCAATGAGCAGTTCTTC | CASSSQGGNEQFF
TRBD1 | - | TRBJ1-1 | TRBV5-1 | TGCGCCAGCAGCTTGGCCGGGACAGCGAACACTGAAGCTTTCTTT | CASSLAGTANTEAFF
TRBD1 | - | TRBJ2-7 | TRBV7-9 | TGTGCCAGCAGCTTAGCGTGGGGGACAGGAGATTACGAGCAGTACTTC | CASSLAWGTGDYEQYF
TRBD2 | - | TRBJ2-5 | TRBV18 | TGTGCCAGCTCACCACCGACACTAGCGGCTCAAGAGACCCAGTACTTC | CASSPPTLAAQETQYF